Below are 28 T cell receptor beta chains sequenced from a single sample in a study of naive and memory T cell subsets. TCR cDNA received a 3' ligated oligonucleotide that carried a UMI. Ligated cDNA underwent four rounds of PCR with nested alpha and beta constant region primers and SP2. Each CDR3 protein is one row after TCRdb ran MiXCR on the 5' RACE reads. The sample has 50,000 or so distinct CDR3 sequences; about 7.2% are singletons. Source of these receptors: a male donor in good health.

This clonotype was observed a few times. The chain carries TRBV5-1 and TRBJ2-1; no firm D call. Between the trimmed V and J ends, which lost 0 bases and 6 bases, there was a span of 13 bases. CDR1 and CDR2 (germline): SGHRS, YFSETQ. CDR3 size: 15 residues. The chain's CDR3 is CASSLDGRSLNEQFF. The CDR3 nucleotides are TGCGCCAGCAGCTTGGATGGCCGATCCCTCAATGAGCAGTTCTTC.

With regard to this clonotype: Being one base from a much bigger clone, this may be a read error. The V and J genes are TRBV20-1 and TRBJ1-2; D is possibly TRBD1 (5 bases). Germline loops: CDR1 DFQATT, CDR2 SNEGSKA (reference sequence). CDR3 length: 16 residues. Trimming left V 5 bases short and J 4 bases short, with 23 bases between. CDR3 amino acids: CSARHVPGRGSYGYTF. The CDR3 bases are TGCAGTGCTCGCCACGTCCCGGGACGGGGGTCCTATGGCTACACCTTC.

J is TRBJ1-5 and V is TRBV20-1; unclear D gene. Trimming shortened V by 0 bases and J by 0 bases, and 12 bases separated the two germline ends. The CDR3 has 16 amino acids. Per the germline V gene, CDR1 is DFQATT and CDR2 is SNEGSKA (reference sequence). CDR3 region: CSARDPRISSNQPQHF. The CDR3 nucleotides are TGCAGTGCTAGAGATCCCAGGATATCTAGCAATCAGCCCCAGCATTTT.

This clonotype has a handful of counts. The V call is TRBV6-2 or TRBV6-3, the J call TRBJ2-3; D is uncertain. Germline V gene lookup returns CDR1 MNHEY and CDR2 SVGEGT. V was pared by 1 base and J by 2 bases, with 4 bases between. The CDR3 is made up of 13 amino acids. CDR3 sequence: CASSYWATDTQYF. In nucleotides, the CDR3 is TGTGCCAGCAGTTACTGGGCCACAGATACGCAGTATTTT.

This clonotype has a handful of counts. The chain recombines TRBV7-2 with TRBJ1-1; D is perhaps TRBD1 (6 bases). This CDR3 region has 14 residues. Germline CDR1 and CDR2: SGHTA and FQGNSA. V was clipped by 5 bases and J by 1 base, with 11 bases between them. The CDR3 protein is CASSGMGQNTEAFF. The CDR3 nucleotides read TGTGCCAGCAGCGGCATGGGACAGAACACTGAAGCTTTCTTT.

This clonotype was counted a few times. V gene TRBV12-3 or TRBV12-4 combines with J gene TRBJ1-2; D remains ambiguous. V gave up 1 base and J gave up 7 bases, with 16 bases separating them. The CDR3 is 15 amino acids. CDR3 residues: CASSLVGEAGGGYTF. Here the CDR3 DNA reads TGTGCCAGCAGTTTAGTGGGAGAGGCAGGTGGTGGCTACACCTTC.

The chain links TRBV4-1 to TRBJ1-5, with D possibly matching TRBD1 (5 bases). Germline CDR1 reads MGHRA; CDR2 reads YSYEKL. This CDR3 is 14 amino acids long. Trimming stripped 0 bases from V and 7 bases from J, with 10 bases between. The CDR3 spells CASSQDIGGQPQHF. CDR3 nucleotides: TGCGCCAGCAGCCAAGATATCGGGGGGCAGCCCCAGCATTTT.

This clonotype was counted ten times or more. This chain links TRBV25-1 with TRBJ1-4; no definite D call. Trimming cost V 3 bases and J 7 bases, with 15 bases left between them. Looked up from germline, CDR1 is MGHDK and CDR2 is SYGVNS. The CDR3 is 15 residues long. CDR3 nucleotide sequence: TGTGCCAGCAGTGAGGGGATCAGCGGAGGTGAAAAACTGTTTTTT. Amino acids: CASSEGISGGEKLFF.

The genes are TRBV7-2 and TRBJ2-3; D uncertain. The CDR3 contains 15 residues. Trimming shortened V by 1 base and J by 2 bases, and 10 bases separated the two germline ends. Germline assignment: CDR1 SGHTA and CDR2 FQGNSA. The CDR3 nucleotides are TGTGCCAGCAGCTTAGTTCGGGTGGCCACAGATACGCAGTATTTT. Residues: CASSLVRVATDTQYF.

J is TRBJ2-7 and V is TRBV5-1, with TRBD2 matching 8 bases. Germline assignment: CDR1 SGHRS and CDR2 YFSETQ. The CDR3 has 15 amino acids. V was pared by 2 bases and J by 0 bases, with 4 bases of the junction left unmatched. This CDR3 is CASSLIAGSSYEQYF. The CDR3 bases are TGCGCCAGCAGCTTAATAGCGGGGAGCTCCTACGAGCAGTACTTC.

The chain uses TRBV6-2 or TRBV6-3 and TRBJ2-4; 7 bases map to TRBD2. Trimming cost V 5 bases and J 1 base; bases outside gene matches: 8. CDR3 size: 16 residues. Germline V gives CDR1 MNHEY, CDR2 SVGEGT. As DNA, the CDR3 is TGTGCCAGCAGTCCCTGGGGAGGGAAGGCCAAAAACATTCAGTACTTC. Translated, it gives CASSPWGGKAKNIQYF.

This clonotype came up many times. The CDR3 region is CASSYFSGSEEKLFF. CDR3 coding DNA: TGTGCCAGCAGTTACTTTTCAGGGTCCGAAGAAAAACTGTTTTTT. The J gene is TRBJ1-4, the V gene TRBV6-5; perhaps TRBD1 as D (5 bases). The germline V gene has CDR1 MNHEY and CDR2 SVGAGI. V was clipped by 1 base and J by 8 bases, with 14 bases between them. The CDR3 covers 15 residues.

Many counts were recorded for this clonotype. The rearrangement links TRBV3-1 to TRBJ2-1, with D uncertain. Germline V gene data show CDR1 as LGHDT and CDR2 as YNNKEL (reference sequence). Trimming took off 1 base at V and 5 bases at J, with 9 bases between the two ends. This CDR3 spans 14 amino acids. Here the CDR3 reads CASSQASRNNEQFF. CDR3 in DNA: TGTGCCAGCAGCCAAGCAAGCAGAAACAATGAGCAGTTCTTC.

This clonotype showed up many times. CDR3 in amino acids: CASSPRPGALNTEAFF. The CDR3 DNA is TGTGCCAGCAGCCCGCGGCCGGGGGCGCTGAACACTGAAGCTTTCTTT. V usage is TRBV11-2 and J usage is TRBJ1-1, with D maybe TRBD1 (6 bases). The CDR3 is 16 residues long. From germline, CDR1 is SGHAT and CDR2 FQNNGV. Trimming removed 5 bases from V and 0 bases from J, with 16 bases in between. Full variable domain (missing parts from reference TRBV11-2 and TRBJ1-1): EAGVAQSPRYKIIEKRQSVAFWCNPISGHATLYWYQQILGQGPKLLIQFQNNGVVDDSQLPKDRFSAERLKGVDSTLKIQPAKLEDSAVYLCASSPRPGALNTEAFFGQGTRLTVV.

The rearrangement links TRBV6-6 to TRBJ1-1, with D perhaps matching TRBD1 (5 bases). The CDR3 length is 15 residues. The germline gives CDR1 MNHNY, CDR2 SVGAGI (reference sequence). Trimming shortened V by 8 bases and J by 5 bases, and 21 bases separated the two germline ends. The CDR3 here is CASSRVSGGGTEAFF. For the CDR3, the DNA is TGTGCCAGCTCCCGCGTGTCGGGGGGGGGGACTGAAGCTTTCTTT.

There are a few counts of this clonotype. The chain uses TRBV2 and TRBJ2-5, with unresolved D. The CDR3 spans 17 residues. The V end was cut by 0 bases, the J end by 0 bases, with 14 bases between. Germline CDR1 and CDR2: SNHLY and FYNNEI. CDR3 DNA sequence: TGTGCCAGCAGTGAAGCCTCCAATACTGCGTACCAAGAGACCCAGTACTTC. Protein sequence: CASSEASNTAYQETQYF.

This clonotype was seen repeatedly, ten times or more. The chain links TRBV29-1 to TRBJ1-1; tentatively, D is TRBD1 (6 bases). The CDR3 has 12 amino acids. Germline assignment: CDR1 SQVTM and CDR2 ANQGSEA. Deletions cut 6 bases from V and 7 bases from J, with 15 bases between. The CDR3: CSVTRGSGEAFF. In DNA, the CDR3 is TGCAGCGTAACCAGGGGTAGTGGTGAAGCTTTCTTT.

The rearrangement joins TRBV4-1 to TRBJ2-7; possibly TRBD1 for D (6 bases). Germline V CDR1 and CDR2: MGHRA, YSYEKL. V was clipped by 5 bases and J by 0 bases, with 14 bases between them. The CDR3 totals 15 residues. The DNA for the CDR3 is TGCGCCAGCAGCTACGGACAGCAGAGCTCCTACGAGCAGTACTTC. Translation gives CASSYGQQSSYEQYF.

This clonotype was found a few times. The V and J genes are TRBV2 and TRBJ2-7; D is possibly TRBD2 (5 bases). Trimming stripped 7 bases from V and 2 bases from J, with 12 bases between. Germline V gives CDR1 SNHLY, CDR2 FYNNEI. The CDR3 runs to 13 residues. CDR3 loop: CASNPPGTYEQYF. In DNA, the CDR3 is TGTGCCAGCAATCCACCCGGGACCTACGAGCAGTACTTC.

This clonotype was counted only a few times. This rearrangement joins TRBV5-1 to TRBJ2-3; D tentatively reads TRBD1 or TRBD2 (6 bases each). V was pared by 6 bases and J by 2 bases, with 13 bases between. There are 14 residues in the CDR3. The germline V gene has CDR1 SGHRS and CDR2 YFSETQ. The CDR3 sequence is CASTSRGPTDTQYF. CDR3 nucleotides: TGCGCCAGCACCTCTCGGGGGCCCACAGATACGCAGTATTTT.

This clonotype came up many times. V gene TRBV29-1 combines with J gene TRBJ1-2, with unresolved D. The V end was cut by 3 bases, the J end by 1 base, with 12 bases between. The CDR3 runs to 14 residues. From germline, CDR1 is SQVTM and CDR2 ANQGSEA. The CDR3 loop reads CSVDTPESNYGYTF. The CDR3 bases are TGCAGCGTTGACACCCCGGAAAGTAACTATGGCTACACCTTC.

This clonotype was counted ten times or more. The chain has TRBV7-6 and TRBJ1-4; TRBD1 aligns across 11 bases. Germline trimming cut 5 bases from V and 7 bases from J; bases unmatched to any gene: 6. Germline V gene sequence: CDR1 SGHVS, CDR2 FNYEAQ. CDR3 size: 15 residues. CDR3 nucleotides: TGTGCCAGCAGCCAAACCGGGACAGGGGGTGAAAAACTGTTTTTT. As protein: CASSQTGTGGEKLFF.

This clonotype was detected ten times or more. The chain has TRBV6-2 or TRBV6-3 and TRBJ1-3, with D unresolved. V was cut by 8 bases and J by 0 bases, with 11 bases left in between. The CDR3 spans 14 residues. Germline CDR1 is MNHEY and CDR2 is SVGEGT. CDR3 region: CASRPVASGNTIYF. In DNA, the CDR3 is TGTGCCAGCCGACCTGTGGCCTCTGGAAACACCATATATTTT.

The chain combines TRBV7-2 with TRBJ2-1, with TRBD1 identical over 10 bases. CDR1 and CDR2 from the germline V gene are SGHTA and FQGNSA. The J segment lost 0 bases and the V segment lost 5 bases, leaving 13 bases of the junction unmatched. There are 19 residues in the CDR3. The CDR3 bases are TGTGCCAGCAGCATTTACGGGACAGGGGCTTCGGGCTCCTACAATGAGCAGTTCTTC. Translating it yields CASSIYGTGASGSYNEQFF.

There are many counts of this clonotype. The chain joins TRBV4-2 to TRBJ2-7; D is perhaps TRBD2 (5 bases). Germline V gene lookup returns CDR1 LGHNA and CDR2 YNFKEQ. The CDR3 has 18 amino acids. Trimming shortened V by 1 base and J by 5 bases, and 24 bases separated the two germline ends. CDR3 sequence reads: CASSQASGSVSGRDEQYF. The CDR3 coding sequence is TGTGCCAGCAGCCAAGCCTCTGGGTCTGTCAGCGGTAGAGACGAGCAGTACTTC.

This clonotype was observed many times. The V and J genes are TRBV20-1 and TRBJ1-3; D gene unclear. This CDR3 has 14 residues. The germline V gene encodes CDR1 DFQATT and CDR2 SNEGSKA (reference sequence). V shed 6 bases and J shed 2 bases, with 14 bases lying between them. The CDR3 reads CSAPDARAGNTIYF. The CDR3 nucleotides are TGCAGTGCCCCAGATGCCAGAGCTGGAAACACCATATATTTT.

The rearrangement links TRBV10-2 to TRBJ2-1; D might be TRBD2 (5 bases). The V and J ends lost 4 bases and 12 bases respectively, with 19 bases between them. Germline loops: CDR1 WSHSY, CDR2 SAAADI. This CDR3 spans 14 amino acids. The CDR3 loop reads CASSGAQLRASQFF. The CDR3 nucleotides are TGCGCCAGCAGTGGAGCCCAGCTGAGGGCATCGCAGTTCTTC.

The chain recombines TRBV19 with TRBJ2-4; perhaps TRBD1 as D (6 bases). From germline, CDR1 is LNHDA and CDR2 SQIVND (reference sequence). The ends were cut back, 7 bases at V and 0 bases at J, with 31 bases in the middle. This CDR3 is 21 amino acids long. This chain's CDR3 is CASTTHHARQESPLAKNIQYF. The CDR3 nucleotides read TGTGCCAGTACCACCCATCATGCCCGACAGGAGAGCCCATTAGCCAAAAACATTCAGTACTTC.